The 7 T cell receptor beta chains below were found in one sample sequenced in a study of regulatory T cells in long-lasting Graves disease. The sample's time point: newly diagnosed GD, antithyroid drugs for less than 3 months. Researchers made the TCR library from RNA that was extracted from PBMCs. Combining iRepertoire HTBI primers with Arm-PCR of CDR3 regions, the authors built TCR beta libraries. TCRdb re-derived calls from the multiplex PCR reads in MiXCR, one entry per CDR3 protein. The table shows roughly 380,000 distinct CDR3 sequences, with 16% occurring only once. A further study also used this sample, focusing on T cells in Graves' hyperthyroidism and ophthalmopathy.

The sequences come from peripheral blood mononuclear cells (PBMCs), collected at new diagnosis, from a patient treated with antithyroid drugs. These receptors were obtained from a man aged 35 to 55 with Graves disease.

This clonotype was seen more than once but under ten times. CDR3 sequence reads: CASSLFRGTDTQYF. CDR3 bases: TGTGCCAGCAGCTTGTTTCGAGGGACAGATACGCAGTATTTT. The V call is TRBV5-6, the J call TRBJ2-3, with D possibly being TRBD2 (5 bases). V lost 1 base and J 3 bases, leaving 9 bases between the germline ends. The germline V gene has CDR1 SGHDT and CDR2 YYEEEE. The CDR3 spans 14 residues.

This clonotype was seen more than once but under ten times. CDR3 in amino acids: CATSEGLAGGYETQYF. The CDR3, as DNA: TGTGCCACCAGCGAGGGACTAGCGGGGGGCTATGAGACCCAGTACTTC. V is TRBV24-1 and J is TRBJ2-5, with 15 bases lining up with TRBD2. Germline V gives CDR1 KGHDR, CDR2 SFDVKD. This CDR3 is built from 16 residues. Trimming at V came to 7 bases and at J to 5 bases, leaving 7 bases not matched to a gene.

This rearrangement joins TRBV29-1 to TRBJ1-2; 12 bases map to TRBD1. This CDR3 has 14 amino acids. From germline, CDR1 is SQVTM and CDR2 ANQGSEA. Losses at the gene ends were 8 bases for V and 5 bases for J; bases not matched to a gene: 9. CDR3 in DNA: TGCAGCACTACCTCGGGACAGGGGGCTTATGGCTACACCTTC. Encoded protein: CSTTSGQGAYGYTF.

The rearrangement uses TRBV5-1 and TRBJ2-4; D possibly corresponds to TRBD2 (5 bases). The V end lost 4 bases, the J end lost 4 bases, and 12 bases lay between the germline ends. Per the germline V gene, CDR1 is SGHRS and CDR2 is YFSETQ. The CDR3 runs to 14 residues. DNA for the CDR3: TGCGCCAGCAGCCTCAGGACGGGGAAAAACATTCAGTACTTC. This translates into CASSLRTGKNIQYF.

In its sample, this clonotype was seen many times. The chain carries TRBV27 and TRBJ2-1; D is uncertain. Germline CDR1 MNHEY, CDR2 SMNVEV (reference sequence). With 6 bases removed from V and 0 bases from J, the gap between germline ends came to 9 bases. The CDR3 is 14 residues long. The CDR3 nucleotides are TGTGCCAGCAGACAGACCCTCTCCTACAATGAGCAGTTCTTC. Its translation: CASRQTLSYNEQFF.

This clonotype has a count of ten or more. The genes are TRBV18 and TRBJ1-3; D not certain. The CDR3 sequence is 15 residues long. V was pared by 7 bases and J by 0 bases, with 13 bases between. Germline V lookup: CDR1 KGHSH, CDR2 LQKENI. The CDR3 coding sequence is TGTGCCAGCTACATAGGCGGACTCTCTGGAAACACCATATATTTT. It is translated as CASYIGGLSGNTIYF.

This clonotype appeared many times. The chain is built from TRBV29-1 and TRBJ1-1; D not certain. Trimming pared 2 bases from V and 3 bases from J, leaving 13 bases between. Germline-derived CDR1 and CDR2 are SQVTM and ANQGSEA. The CDR3 sequence is 14 residues long. The CDR3 reads CSVENWKVYTEAFF. CDR3 in DNA: TGCAGCGTTGAAAATTGGAAGGTCTACACTGAAGCTTTCTTT.